This T cell receptor (beta chain) was profiled in a study of T cell responses to AZD1222 COVID-19 vaccine. General study findings and limits: Baseline serostatus was positive in only six AZD1222 recipients. Unmutated variant regions are reportedly the target of nearly half of TCRs that are spike-specific. Donor demographics were predominantly white British with a female majority; clonal diversity may be underestimated. The peak T cell response came first, and repertoires were sampled only after it.

Data came from immunoSEQ multiplex PCR; TCRdb stores just in-frame clones and leaves some out. There are some 96,000 clones in the sample; around nine tenths occur only once, and approximately 15% lies in the top ten. CDR1 and CDR2 (germline): MNHEY, SMNVEV (reference sequence). V was clipped by 5 bases and J by 4 bases; unmatched bases: 9. The CDR3 sequence is 16 residues long. Notes on this clone: The antigen remains unidentified.

Sample: peripheral blood, taken on day 0 of AZD1222 vaccination. This sequence joins TRBV27 and TRBJ2-3; 10 bases are a match to TRBD2. The receptor was isolated from an adult in good health. The CDR3 is CASSPIAGGFADTQYF. Written as DNA, the CDR3 is TGTGCCAGCAGTCCCATAGCGGGAGGATTCGCAGATACGCAGTATTTT.